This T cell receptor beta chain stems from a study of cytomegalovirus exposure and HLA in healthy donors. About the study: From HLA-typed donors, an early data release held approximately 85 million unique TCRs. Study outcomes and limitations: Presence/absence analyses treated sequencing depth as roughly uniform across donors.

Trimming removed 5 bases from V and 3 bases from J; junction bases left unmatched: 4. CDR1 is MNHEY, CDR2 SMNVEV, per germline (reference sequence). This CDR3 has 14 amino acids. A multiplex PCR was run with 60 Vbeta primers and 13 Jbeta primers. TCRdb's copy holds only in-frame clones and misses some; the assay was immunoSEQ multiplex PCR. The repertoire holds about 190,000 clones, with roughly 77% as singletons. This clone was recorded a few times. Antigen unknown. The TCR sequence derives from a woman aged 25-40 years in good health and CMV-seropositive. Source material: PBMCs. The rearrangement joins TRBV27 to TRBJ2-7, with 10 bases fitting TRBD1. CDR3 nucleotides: TGTGCCAGCAGTCCGGGACAGGGGCTCTACGAGCAGTACTTC. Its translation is CASSPGQGLYEQYF.